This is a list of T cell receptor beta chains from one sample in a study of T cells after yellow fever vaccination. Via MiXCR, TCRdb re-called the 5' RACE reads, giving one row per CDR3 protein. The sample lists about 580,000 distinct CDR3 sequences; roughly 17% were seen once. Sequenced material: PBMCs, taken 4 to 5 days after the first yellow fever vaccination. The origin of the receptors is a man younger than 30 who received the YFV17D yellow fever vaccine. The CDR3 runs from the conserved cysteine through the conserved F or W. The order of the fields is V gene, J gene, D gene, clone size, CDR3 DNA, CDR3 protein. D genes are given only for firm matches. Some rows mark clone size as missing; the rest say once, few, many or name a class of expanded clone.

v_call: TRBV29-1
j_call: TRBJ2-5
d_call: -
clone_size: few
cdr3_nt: TGCAGCGTTTCGGCACTAAACCAAGAGACCCAGTACTTC
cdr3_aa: CSVSALNQETQYF

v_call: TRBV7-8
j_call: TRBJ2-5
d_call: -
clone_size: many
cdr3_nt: TGTGCCAGCAGCCCCTTACAGACCCAGTACTTC
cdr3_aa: CASSPLQTQYF

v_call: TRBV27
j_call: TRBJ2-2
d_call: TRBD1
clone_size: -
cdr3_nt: TGTGCCAGCAGTCCCATCCCCCCAGGGGGCCGGGAGCTGTTTTTT
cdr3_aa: CASSPIPPGGRELFF

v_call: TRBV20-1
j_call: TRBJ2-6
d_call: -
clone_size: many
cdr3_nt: TGCAGTGCTAGAGTCTCTGGGGCCAACGTCCTGACTTTC
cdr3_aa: CSARVSGANVLTF

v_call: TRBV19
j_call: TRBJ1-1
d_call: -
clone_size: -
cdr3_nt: TGTGCCAGTAAATCCTCGCAGGGACGACCTGAAGCTTTCTTT
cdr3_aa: CASKSSQGRPEAFF

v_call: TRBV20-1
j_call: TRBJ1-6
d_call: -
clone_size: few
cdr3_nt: TGCAGTGCACAGTTGGCTCCCTCCTATAATTCACCCCTCCACTTT
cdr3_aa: CSAQLAPSYNSPLHF

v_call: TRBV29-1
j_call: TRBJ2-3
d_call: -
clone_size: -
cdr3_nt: TGCAGCGTTTACGGACCTCTGGTGGTGCAGTATTTT
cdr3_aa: CSVYGPLVVQYF

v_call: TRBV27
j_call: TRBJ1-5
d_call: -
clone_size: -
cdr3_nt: TGTGCCAGCAGCCACAGGGATGGTCAGCCCCAGCATTTT
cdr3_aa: CASSHRDGQPQHF

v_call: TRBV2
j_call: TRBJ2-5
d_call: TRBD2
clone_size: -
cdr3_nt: TGTGCCAGCAGTGATGGCCCTAGCGGGGGGAAAGAGACCCAGTACTTC
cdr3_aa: CASSDGPSGGKETQYF

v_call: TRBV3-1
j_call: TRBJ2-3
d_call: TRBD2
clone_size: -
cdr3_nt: TGTGCCAGCAGCCTATGGACTAGCGGGAGGGAGGATACGCAGTATTTT
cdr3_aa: CASSLWTSGREDTQYF

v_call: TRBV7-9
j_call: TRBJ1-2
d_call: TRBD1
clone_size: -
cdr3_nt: TGTGCCAGCAGCTTCGGTCCGACAGGGAACTATGGCTACACCTTC
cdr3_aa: CASSFGPTGNYGYTF

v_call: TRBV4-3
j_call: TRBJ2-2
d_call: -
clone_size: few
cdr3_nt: TGCGCCAGCAGCCAAGATCGAAGGACTGAATGGACCGGGGAGCTGTTTTTT
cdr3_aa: CASSQDRRTEWTGELFF

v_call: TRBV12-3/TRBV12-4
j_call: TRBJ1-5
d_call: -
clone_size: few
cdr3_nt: TGTGCCAGCAGTTTTCGCAGGGATCAGCCCCAGCATTTT
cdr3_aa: CASSFRRDQPQHF

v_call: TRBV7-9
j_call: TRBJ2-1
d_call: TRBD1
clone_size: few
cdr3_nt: TGTGCCAGCAGCTTGGGCCTACAGGGGTCCTACAATGAGCAGTTCTTC
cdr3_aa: CASSLGLQGSYNEQFF

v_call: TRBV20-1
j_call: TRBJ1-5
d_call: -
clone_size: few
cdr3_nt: TGCAGTGCTGGAGGGCGCCACCGACAGCCCCAGCATTTT
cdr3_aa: CSAGGRHRQPQHF

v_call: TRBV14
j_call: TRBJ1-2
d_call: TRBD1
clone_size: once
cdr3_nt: TGTGCCAGCAGCCGACTACCTGGGACAGCTCCTAACTATGGCTACACCTTC
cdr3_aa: CASSRLPGTAPNYGYTF

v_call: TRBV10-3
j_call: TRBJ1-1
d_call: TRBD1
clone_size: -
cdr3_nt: TGTGCCATCAACGCCAAGGACAGGGAGAACACTGAAGCTTTCTTT
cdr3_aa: CAINAKDRENTEAFF

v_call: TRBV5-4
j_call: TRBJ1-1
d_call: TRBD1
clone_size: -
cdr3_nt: TGTGCCAGCAGCTTTATTACAGGGGTCATGGGCACTGAAGCTTTCTTT
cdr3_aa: CASSFITGVMGTEAFF

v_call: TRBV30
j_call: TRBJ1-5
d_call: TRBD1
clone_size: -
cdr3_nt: TGTGCCTGGAGCTTAACAGGGGGCGCACAGCCCCAGCATTTT
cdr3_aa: CAWSLTGGAQPQHF

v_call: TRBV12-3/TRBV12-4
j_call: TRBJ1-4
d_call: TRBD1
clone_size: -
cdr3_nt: TGTGCCAGCAGCGCAGGGGGCGGGAATGAAAAACTGTTTTTT
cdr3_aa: CASSAGGGNEKLFF

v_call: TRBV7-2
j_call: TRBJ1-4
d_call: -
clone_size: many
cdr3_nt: TGTGCCAGCAGCCCGCGACGAGGACTATACTATAATGAAAAACTGTTTTTT
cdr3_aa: CASSPRRGLYYNEKLFF

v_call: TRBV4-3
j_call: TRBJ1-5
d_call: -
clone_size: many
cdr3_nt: TGCGCCAGCAGCCAAGCGGAGAATCAGCCCCAGCATTTT
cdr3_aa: CASSQAENQPQHF

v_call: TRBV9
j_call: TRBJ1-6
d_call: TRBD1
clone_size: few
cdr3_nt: TGTGCCAGCAGCTCCCACGGGGACAGGGAGCGATCACCCCTCCACTTT
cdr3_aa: CASSSHGDRERSPLHF

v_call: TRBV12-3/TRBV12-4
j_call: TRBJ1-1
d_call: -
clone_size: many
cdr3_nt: TGTGCCAGCAGTTTATACCCAGGTACCACTGAAGCTTTCTTT
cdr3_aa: CASSLYPGTTEAFF

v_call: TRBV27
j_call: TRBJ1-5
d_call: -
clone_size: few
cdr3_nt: TGTGCCAGCAGTGAACAAACGGGGGGACAGCCCCAGCATTTT
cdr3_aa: CASSEQTGGQPQHF

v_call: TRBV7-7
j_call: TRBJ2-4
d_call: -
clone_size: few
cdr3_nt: TGTGCTAGCAGCTTAGAACAGGGAGCCAAAAACATTCAGTACTTC
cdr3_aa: CASSLEQGAKNIQYF

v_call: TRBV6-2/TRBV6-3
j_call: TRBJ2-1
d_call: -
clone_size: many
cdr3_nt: TGTGCCAGCAGTCCAAGTATGAGCTCCTACAATGAGCAGTTCTTC
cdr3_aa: CASSPSMSSYNEQFF

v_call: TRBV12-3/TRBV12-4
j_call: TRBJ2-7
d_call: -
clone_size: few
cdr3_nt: TGTGCCAGCAGTTCCCTTAGGGGAGGCGAGCAGTACTTC
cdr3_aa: CASSSLRGGEQYF

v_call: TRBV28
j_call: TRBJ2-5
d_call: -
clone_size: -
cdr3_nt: TGTGCCAGCAGTTTTAATTCGGAGACCCAGTACTTC
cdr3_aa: CASSFNSETQYF

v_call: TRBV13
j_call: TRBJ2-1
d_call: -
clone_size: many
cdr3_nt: TGTGCCAGCAGCTTAGGAGGAGGGGGCTCCTACAATGAGCAGTTCTTC
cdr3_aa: CASSLGGGGSYNEQFF

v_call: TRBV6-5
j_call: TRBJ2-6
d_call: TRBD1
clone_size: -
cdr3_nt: TGTGCCAGCAGTTACCTCAGACGGACAGGGTTCGGGGCCAACGTCCTGACTTTC
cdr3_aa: CASSYLRRTGFGANVLTF